This T cell receptor (beta chain) was identified during a study of T cell responses to AZD1222 COVID-19 vaccine (dated by TCRdb to the early 2020s). Describing the broader study: A total of about 230 trial participants underwent TCR sequencing, of whom 207 received two doses of AZD1222 and roughly 25 received two doses of the MenACWY control vaccine. Trial participants were enrolled by age into 18-55, 56-69 and 70-plus year subgroups, with roughly 160, 29 and 62 TCR-sequenced participants respectively.

About this clone: Its binding antigen is unknown. Nothing much larger sits one base from this clone, and base qualities are not available.

What this sample's time point label stands for: about 28 days (+/-7) after the second vaccine dose. AZD1222 recipients given second doses at about 4 weeks or at about 12 weeks were pooled, since spike-specific TCR depth and breadth were not found to differ between the two schedules. Vaccinee samples were obtained from the UK trials COV001 and COV002, which included a single-blind randomized controlled phase 2/3 trial of AZD1222 (ChAdOx1 nCoV-19) in healthy adults. For TCRbeta chain sequencing, PBMC samples from trial participants were taken at day 0 and at day 28 after the second dose. V is pruned by 0 bases and J by 7 bases, leaving 5 bases of the junction without a gene match. The germline V gene specifies MNHEY as CDR1 and SVGAGI as CDR2. From the cysteine through the phenylalanine, the CDR3 covers 16 amino acids. Only the CDR3 part of the read is kept: 48 bases, read in frame from the first base.

Points the paper makes about the study in general: Most participants were white British and females outnumbered males, and the authors suggested that clonal diversity may have been underestimated. The 56-69-year group was small, and its depth increase did not reach significance, likely because of low power. Spike-specific TCR breadth and depth rose significantly after two AZD1222 doses compared with day 0 and with MenACWY recipients. Conclusions about previously exposed vaccinees are limited, since just six AZD1222 recipients were seropositive for SARS-CoV-2 at baseline. The vaccine-associated CD4 TCRs covered the entire spike protein, and the dominant responses fell in regions 160-218 and 743-854. Nearly half of unique spike-specific TCRs reportedly recognized epitopes outside regions mutated in the B.1.351 and B.1.1.7 variants. No day 14 peak-response samples were available, so repertoires were characterized only after the peak T cell response.

The CDR3 regions of human TCRbeta chains were analyzed by immunosequencing. As for how the authors treated the data: TCRs in the repertoires were matched against a reference library of SARS-CoV-2-specific TCRs that had been generated with the MIRA antigen-specificity platform. Breadth was defined as the fraction of unique TCRs that were SARS-CoV-2-associated, and depth was defined as the fraction of total T cells that were SARS-CoV-2-associated. Using the MIRA data, every spike-specific TCR was mapped to the spike region that the TCR reacted to and assigned to either a CD4 or a CD8 class. Log10-transformed breadth and depth values were compared by one-way ANOVA with Sidak's multiple comparisons tests. TCRdb holds this immuneACCESS table with in-frame rearrangements only. Some clones are missing; in checked studies, unresolved V genes explain under half, and the rest has no known cause. V and J calls and clone size are copied from that table; D and trimming were computed from the DNA. A total of 140,000 to 150,000 clones appear in this sample, about 90% of them only once. The top ten clonotypes cover more than 3% of the sample.

The sequence links TRBV6-5 to TRBJ1-6, and TRBD1 aligns with 8 junction nucleotides. This receptor was taken from an adult who received the AZD1222 COVID-19 vaccine. The material was peripheral blood, obtained 28 days after the second AZD1222 dose. The DNA sequence is as follows: TGTGCCAGCAGTTACTCCTCGGGACAGGAAAATTCACCCCTCCACTTT. Protein translation: CASSYSSGQENSPLHF.